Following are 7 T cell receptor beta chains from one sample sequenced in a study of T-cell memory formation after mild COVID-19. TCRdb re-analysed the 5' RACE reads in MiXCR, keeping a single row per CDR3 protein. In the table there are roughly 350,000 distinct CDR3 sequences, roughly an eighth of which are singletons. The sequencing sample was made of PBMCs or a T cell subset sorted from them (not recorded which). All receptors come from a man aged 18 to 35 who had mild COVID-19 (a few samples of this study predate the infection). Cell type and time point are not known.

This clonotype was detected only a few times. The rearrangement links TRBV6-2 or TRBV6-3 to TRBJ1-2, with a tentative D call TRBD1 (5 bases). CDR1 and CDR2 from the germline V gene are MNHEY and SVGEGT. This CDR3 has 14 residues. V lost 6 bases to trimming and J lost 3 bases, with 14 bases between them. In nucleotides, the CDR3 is TGTGCCAGCAGCGAAGGGGCAGGGTACTATGGCTACACCTTC. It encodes CASSEGAGYYGYTF.

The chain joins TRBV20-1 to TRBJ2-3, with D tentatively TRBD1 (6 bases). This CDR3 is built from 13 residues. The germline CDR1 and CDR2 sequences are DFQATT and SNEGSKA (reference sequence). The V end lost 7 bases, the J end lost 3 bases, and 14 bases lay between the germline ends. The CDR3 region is CSELGAGTDTQYF. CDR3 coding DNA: TGCAGTGAATTGGGGGCTGGGACAGATACGCAGTATTTT.

The CDR3 DNA follows: TGCAGTGCTAGAGATCAGACTAGCGGGAGACGGTACCAAGAGACCCAGTACTTC. This sequence encodes CSARDQTSGRRYQETQYF. This chain connects TRBV20-1 to TRBJ2-5; 12 bases are shared with TRBD2. Germline V gene lookup returns CDR1 DFQATT and CDR2 SNEGSKA (reference sequence). The V and J ends lost 0 bases and 0 bases, in that order; junction bases with no gene match: 8. This CDR3 is 18 amino acids long.

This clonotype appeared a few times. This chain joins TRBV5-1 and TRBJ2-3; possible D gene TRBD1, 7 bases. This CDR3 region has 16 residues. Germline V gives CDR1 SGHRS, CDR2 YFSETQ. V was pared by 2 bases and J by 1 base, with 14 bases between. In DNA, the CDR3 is TGCGCCAGCAGCTTCTTCAGGGGGGATGGCACAGATACGCAGTATTTT. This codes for CASSFFRGDGTDTQYF.

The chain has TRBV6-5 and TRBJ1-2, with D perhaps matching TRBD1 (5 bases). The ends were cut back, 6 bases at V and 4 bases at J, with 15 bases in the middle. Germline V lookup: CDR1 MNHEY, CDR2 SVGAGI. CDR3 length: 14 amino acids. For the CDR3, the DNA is TGTGCCAGCAGGACTCCACAGGTCCCCTATGGCTACACCTTC. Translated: CASRTPQVPYGYTF.

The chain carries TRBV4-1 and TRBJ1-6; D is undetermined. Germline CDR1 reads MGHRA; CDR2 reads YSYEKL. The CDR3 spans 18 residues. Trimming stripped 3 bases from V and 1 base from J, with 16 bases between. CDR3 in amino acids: CASSHEWSFGSYNSPLHF. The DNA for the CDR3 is TGCGCCAGCAGCCATGAGTGGAGCTTCGGGTCCTATAATTCACCCCTCCACTTT.

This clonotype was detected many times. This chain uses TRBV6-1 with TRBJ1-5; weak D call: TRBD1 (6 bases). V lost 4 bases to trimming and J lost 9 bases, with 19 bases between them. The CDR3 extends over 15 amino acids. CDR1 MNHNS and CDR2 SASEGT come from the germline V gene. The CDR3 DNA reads TGTGCCAGCAGTGGATTTCAGGGTAGGGGGTGGCCCCAGCATTTT. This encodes CASSGFQGRGWPQHF.